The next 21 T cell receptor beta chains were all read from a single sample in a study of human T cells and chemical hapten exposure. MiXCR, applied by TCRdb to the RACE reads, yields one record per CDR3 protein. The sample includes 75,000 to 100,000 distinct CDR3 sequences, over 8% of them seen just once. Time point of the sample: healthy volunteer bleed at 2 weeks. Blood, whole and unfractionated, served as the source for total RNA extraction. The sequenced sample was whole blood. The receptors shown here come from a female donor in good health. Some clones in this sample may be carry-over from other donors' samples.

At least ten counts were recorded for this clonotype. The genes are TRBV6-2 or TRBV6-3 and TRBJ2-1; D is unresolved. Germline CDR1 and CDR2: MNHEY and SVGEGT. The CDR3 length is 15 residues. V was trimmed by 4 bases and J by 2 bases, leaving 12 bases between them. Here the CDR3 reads CASSLVARTYNEQFF. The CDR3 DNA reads TGTGCCAGCAGTTTGGTGGCCCGCACCTACAATGAGCAGTTCTTC.

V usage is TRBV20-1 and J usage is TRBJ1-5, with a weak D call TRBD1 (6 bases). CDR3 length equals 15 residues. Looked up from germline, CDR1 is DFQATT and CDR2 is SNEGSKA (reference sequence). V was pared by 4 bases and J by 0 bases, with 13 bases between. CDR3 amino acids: CSATRDMDSNQPQHF. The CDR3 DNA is TGCAGTGCTACCCGGGACATGGATAGCAATCAGCCCCAGCATTTT.

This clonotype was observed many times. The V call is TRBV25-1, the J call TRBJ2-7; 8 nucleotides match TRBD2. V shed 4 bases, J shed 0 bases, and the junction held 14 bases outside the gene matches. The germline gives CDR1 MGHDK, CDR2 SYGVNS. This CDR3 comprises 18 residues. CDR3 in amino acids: CASSATSDVWANSYEQYF. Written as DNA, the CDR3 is TGTGCCAGCAGTGCGACTAGCGATGTTTGGGCTAACTCCTACGAGCAGTACTTC.

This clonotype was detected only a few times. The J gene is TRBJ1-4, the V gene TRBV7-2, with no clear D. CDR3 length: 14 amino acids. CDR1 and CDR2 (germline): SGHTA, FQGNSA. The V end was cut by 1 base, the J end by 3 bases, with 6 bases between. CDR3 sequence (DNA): TGTGCCAGCAGCTTAGGGCAGGCTAATGAAAAACTGTTTTTT. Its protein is CASSLGQANEKLFF.

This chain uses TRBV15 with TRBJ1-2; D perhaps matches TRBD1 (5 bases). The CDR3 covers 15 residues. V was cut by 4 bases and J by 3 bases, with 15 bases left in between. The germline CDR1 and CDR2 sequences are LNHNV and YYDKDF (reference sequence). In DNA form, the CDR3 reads TGTGCCACCAGCAAACGACTGACAGAATACTATGGCTACACCTTC. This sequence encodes CATSKRLTEYYGYTF.

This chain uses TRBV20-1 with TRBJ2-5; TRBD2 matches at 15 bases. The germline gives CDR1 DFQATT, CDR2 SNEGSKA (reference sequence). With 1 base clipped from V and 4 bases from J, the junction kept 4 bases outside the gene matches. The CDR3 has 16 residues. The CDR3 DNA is TGCAGTGCTAGAGGGGCGGGACTAGCGGGAGGAGAGACCCAGTACTTC. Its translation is CSARGAGLAGGETQYF.

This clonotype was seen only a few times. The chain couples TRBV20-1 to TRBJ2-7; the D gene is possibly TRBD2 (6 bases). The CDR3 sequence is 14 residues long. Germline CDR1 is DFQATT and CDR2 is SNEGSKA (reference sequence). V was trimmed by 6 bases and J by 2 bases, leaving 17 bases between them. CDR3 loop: CSATGTRKTYEQYF. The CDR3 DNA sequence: TGCAGTGCCACCGGGACTCGTAAGACCTACGAGCAGTACTTC.

In DNA form, the CDR3 reads TGTGCCAGCAGTTTGATGATGATGGCCAATCAGCCCCAGCATTTT. Its protein is CASSLMMMANQPQHF. V is TRBV12-3 or TRBV12-4 and J is TRBJ1-5; D not resolved. The CDR3 length is 15 residues. Trimming took off 3 bases at V and 3 bases at J, with 12 bases between the two ends.

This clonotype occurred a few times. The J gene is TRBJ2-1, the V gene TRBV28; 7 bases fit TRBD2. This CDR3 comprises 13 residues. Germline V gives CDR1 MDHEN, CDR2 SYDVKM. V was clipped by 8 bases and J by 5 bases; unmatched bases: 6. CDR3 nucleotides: TGTGCCAGCGGAGGGCTAGCGGACAATGAGCAGTTCTTC. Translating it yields CASGGLADNEQFF.

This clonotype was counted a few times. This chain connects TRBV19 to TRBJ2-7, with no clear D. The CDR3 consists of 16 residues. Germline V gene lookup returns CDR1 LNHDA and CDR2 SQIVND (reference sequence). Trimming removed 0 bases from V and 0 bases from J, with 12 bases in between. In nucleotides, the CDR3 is TGTGCCAGTAGTATAGATGCGGTCGAGAGCTCCTACGAGCAGTACTTC. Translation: CASSIDAVESSYEQYF.

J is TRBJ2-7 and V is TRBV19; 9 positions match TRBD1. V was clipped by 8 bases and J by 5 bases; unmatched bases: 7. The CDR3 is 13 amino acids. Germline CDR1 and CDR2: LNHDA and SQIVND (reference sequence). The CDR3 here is CASAGTGTHEQYF. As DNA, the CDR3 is TGTGCCAGTGCCGGGACAGGGACACACGAGCAGTACTTC.

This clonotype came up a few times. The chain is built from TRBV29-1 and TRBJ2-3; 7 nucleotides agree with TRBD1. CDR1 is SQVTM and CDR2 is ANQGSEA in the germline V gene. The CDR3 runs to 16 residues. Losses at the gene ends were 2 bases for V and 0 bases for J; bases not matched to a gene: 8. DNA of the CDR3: TGCAGCGTTGAAACCGACAGGGTGCCTAGCACAGATACGCAGTATTTT. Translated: CSVETDRVPSTDTQYF.

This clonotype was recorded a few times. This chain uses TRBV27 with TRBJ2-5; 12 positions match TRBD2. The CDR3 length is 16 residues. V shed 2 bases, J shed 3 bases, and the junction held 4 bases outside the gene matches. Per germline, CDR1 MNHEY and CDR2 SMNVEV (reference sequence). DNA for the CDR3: TGTGCCAGCAGTTTAAGAGCTAGCGGGAGGGAAGAGACCCAGTACTTC. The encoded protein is CASSLRASGREETQYF.

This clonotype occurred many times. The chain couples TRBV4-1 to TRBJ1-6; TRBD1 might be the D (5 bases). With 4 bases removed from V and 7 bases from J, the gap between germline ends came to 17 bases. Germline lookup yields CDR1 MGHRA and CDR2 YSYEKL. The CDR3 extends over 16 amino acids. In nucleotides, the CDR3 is TGCGCCAGCAGCCTGTTGGTCCCGGGACCCAATTCACCCCTCCACTTT. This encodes CASSLLVPGPNSPLHF.

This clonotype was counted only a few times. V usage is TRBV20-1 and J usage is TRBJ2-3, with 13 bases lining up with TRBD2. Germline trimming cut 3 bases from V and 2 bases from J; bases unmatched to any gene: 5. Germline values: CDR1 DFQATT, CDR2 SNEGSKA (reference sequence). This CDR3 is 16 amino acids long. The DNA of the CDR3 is TGCAGTGCTAGTGGACTAGCGGGAGCTCTCACAGATACGCAGTATTTT. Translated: CSASGLAGALTDTQYF.

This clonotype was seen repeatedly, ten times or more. This CDR3 reads CASSFPGDRDYYNSPLHF. Here the CDR3 DNA reads TGTGCCAGCAGCTTCCCAGGGGACAGGGACTACTATAATTCACCCCTCCACTTT. V and J are TRBV28 and TRBJ1-6; TRBD1 agrees at 9 bases. CDR3 length equals 18 residues. V lost 6 bases, J lost 3 bases, and 12 bases stayed unmatched. The germline V gene has CDR1 MDHEN and CDR2 SYDVKM.

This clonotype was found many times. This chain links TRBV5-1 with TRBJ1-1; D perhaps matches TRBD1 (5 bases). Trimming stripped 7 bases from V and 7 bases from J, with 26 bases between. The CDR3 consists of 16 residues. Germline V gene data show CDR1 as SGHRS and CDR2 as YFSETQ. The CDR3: CASYSDKGRYIGEAFF. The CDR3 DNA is TGCGCCAGCTATTCGGACAAGGGGCGGTACATCGGTGAAGCTTTCTTT.

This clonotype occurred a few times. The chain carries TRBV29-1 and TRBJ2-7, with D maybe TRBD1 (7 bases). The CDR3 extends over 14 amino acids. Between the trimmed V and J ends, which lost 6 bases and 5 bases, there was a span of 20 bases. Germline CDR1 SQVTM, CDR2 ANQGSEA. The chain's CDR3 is CSVAGQSRSDEQYF. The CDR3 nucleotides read TGCAGCGTGGCGGGACAGTCCCGATCGGACGAGCAGTACTTC.

The CDR3 bases are TGTGCCAGCAGCCAAGATCGAGGGAGTCGGACTGAAGCTTTCTTT. Its protein is CASSQDRGSRTEAFF. The chain joins TRBV4-2 to TRBJ1-1; D gene ambiguous. The CDR3 runs to 15 residues. Germline V gene data show CDR1 as LGHNA and CDR2 as YNFKEQ. V was cut by 0 bases and J by 5 bases, with 13 bases left in between.

CDR3 in amino acids: CSVEVDLETQYF. CDR3 sequence (DNA): TGCAGCGTTGAGGTAGATTTAGAGACCCAGTACTTC. This sequence joins TRBV29-1 and TRBJ2-5; D ambiguous. Per germline, CDR1 SQVTM and CDR2 ANQGSEA. Trimming removed 3 bases from V and 4 bases from J, with 9 bases in between. The CDR3 is 12 amino acids.

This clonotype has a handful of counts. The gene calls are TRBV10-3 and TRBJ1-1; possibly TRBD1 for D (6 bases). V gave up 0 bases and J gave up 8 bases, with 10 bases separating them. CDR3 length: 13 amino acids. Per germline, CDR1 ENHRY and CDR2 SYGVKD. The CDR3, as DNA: TGTGCCATCAGTGAGTCCGGGCAGGGGGAAGCTTTCTTT. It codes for CAISESGQGEAFF.